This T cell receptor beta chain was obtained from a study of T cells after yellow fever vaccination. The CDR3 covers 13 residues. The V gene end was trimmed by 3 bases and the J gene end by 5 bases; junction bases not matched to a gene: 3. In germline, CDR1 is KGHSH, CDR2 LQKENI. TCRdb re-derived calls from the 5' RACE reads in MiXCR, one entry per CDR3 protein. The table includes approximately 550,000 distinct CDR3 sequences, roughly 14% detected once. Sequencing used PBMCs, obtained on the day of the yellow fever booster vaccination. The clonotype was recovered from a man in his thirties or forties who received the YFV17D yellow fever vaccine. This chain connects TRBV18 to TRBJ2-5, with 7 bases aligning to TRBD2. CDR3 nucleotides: TGTGCCAGCTCACCGAGTAGCGGGGAGACCCAGTACTTC. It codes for CASSPSSGETQYF.